These 30 T cell receptor beta chains came from one sample sequenced in a study of control samples from healthy donors and cancer patients (dated by TCRdb to about 2020). The library relied on the immunoSEQ multiplex PCR assay. TCRdb took over this immuneACCESS table, retaining in-frame rearrangements with V and J assigned. Such tables are incomplete; in checked studies, under half of the missing clones stem from an unresolved V gene, and the remainder is unexplained. This sample lists more than 70,000 clones; about nine tenths were detected once. Over 15% of the sample belongs to the ten largest clones. The sequenced sample was PBMCs. The receptors were gathered from a man aged 55 to 70 with lung cancer.

The chain has TRBV7-2 and TRBJ2-7, with D maybe TRBD2 (5 bases). Trimming pared 11 bases from V and 2 bases from J, leaving 19 bases between. The CDR3 has 14 residues. Germline V gene sequence: CDR1 SGHTA, CDR2 FQGNSA. In DNA form, the CDR3 reads TGTGCCTCCTCAGAGGGTGGCGGCCCCTACGAGCAGTACTTC. It specifies CASSEGGGPYEQYF.

V and J are TRBV10-3 and TRBJ2-3; D is possibly TRBD1 (6 bases). Trimming left V 6 bases short and J 2 bases short, with 15 bases between. Germline CDR1 and CDR2: ENHRY and SYGVKD. CDR3 size: 15 residues. CDR3 coding DNA: TGTGCCATCAGGACCCGGGACACTCTCACAGATACGCAGTATTTT. It translates to CAIRTRDTLTDTQYF.

This clone has only a few counts. V is TRBV20-1 and J is TRBJ1-1; possible D gene TRBD1, 5 bases. Trimming cost V 5 bases and J 2 bases, with 6 bases left between them. CDR3 size: 11 residues. Germline assignment: CDR1 DFQATT and CDR2 SNEGSKA (reference sequence). CDR3 sequence: CSAQGNTEAFF. Here the CDR3 DNA reads TGCAGTGCTCAGGGAAACACTGAAGCTTTCTTT.

This clone was seen a handful of times. The chain couples TRBV18 to TRBJ2-7; D is perhaps TRBD1 (5 bases). The CDR3 totals 16 residues. The ends were cut back, 3 bases at V and 6 bases at J, with 21 bases in the middle. CDR1 KGHSH and CDR2 LQKENI come from the germline V gene. CDR3 sequence (DNA): TGTGCCAGCTCACCCCAACGCCGCAGGGATTATAGCGAGCAGTACTTC. This codes for CASSPQRRRDYSEQYF.

The chain combines TRBV27 with TRBJ1-2; D gene unclear. V gave up 3 bases and J gave up 5 bases, with 22 bases separating them. Germline loops: CDR1 MNHEY, CDR2 SMNVEV (reference sequence). CDR3 size: 17 residues. The DNA for the CDR3 is TGTGCCAGCAGTTTTAGCACGGCGAACCGGCCCCTTTATGGCTACACCTTC. Its protein product is CASSFSTANRPLYGYTF.

This clone was picked up one time. V usage is TRBV9 and J usage is TRBJ2-1; possibly TRBD1 for D (6 bases). The CDR3 totals 14 residues. V was clipped by 4 bases and J by 3 bases, with 11 bases between them. Germline loops: CDR1 SGDLS, CDR2 YYNGEE. The CDR3, as DNA: TGTGCCAGCAGCCCCAGGGACATCTACAATGAGCAGTTCTTC. It translates to CASSPRDIYNEQFF.

The rearrangement links TRBV18 to TRBJ2-7; TRBD1 is a possible D gene (6 bases). CDR1 and CDR2 from the germline V gene are KGHSH and LQKENI. V was shortened by 5 bases and J by 5 bases, with 13 bases between the two germline ends. This CDR3 has 13 residues. CDR3 sequence reads: CASSVTGRNEQYF. For the CDR3, the DNA is TGTGCCAGCTCAGTTACAGGGAGAAACGAGCAGTACTTC.

The chain recombines TRBV5-1 with TRBJ2-7; D is perhaps TRBD1 or TRBD2 (5 bases each). In germline, CDR1 is SGHRS, CDR2 YFSETQ. The V end was cut by 3 bases, the J end by 3 bases, with 16 bases between. The CDR3 runs to 15 residues. CDR3 amino acids: CASSYTPTGLYEQYF. DNA of the CDR3: TGCGCCAGCAGCTACACTCCGACGGGGCTCTACGAGCAGTACTTC.

The genes are TRBV5-4 and TRBJ2-7; a possible D gene is TRBD1 (6 bases). Germline V CDR1 and CDR2: SGHNT, YYREEE (reference sequence). CDR3 length: 14 amino acids. V lost 4 bases to trimming and J lost 4 bases, with 15 bases between them. In nucleotides, the CDR3 is TGTGCCAGCAGCACGTCCCGGGACATTTACGAGCAGTACGTC. This sequence encodes CASSTSRDIYEQYV.

This clone was observed once. J is TRBJ2-7 and V is TRBV18, with D possibly matching TRBD1 (6 bases). This CDR3 comprises 13 residues. V was clipped by 3 bases and J by 6 bases, with 12 bases between them. CDR1 is KGHSH, CDR2 LQKENI, per germline. The CDR3 sequence is CASSPYTGREQYV. CDR3 in DNA: TGTGCCAGCTCACCCTATACAGGGCGCGAGCAGTACGTC.

The chain carries TRBV18 and TRBJ1-2; 8 bases line up with TRBD1. V shed 5 bases, J shed 3 bases, and the junction held 8 bases outside the gene matches. Per the germline V gene, CDR1 is KGHSH and CDR2 is LQKENI. The CDR3 length is 15 residues. In DNA, the CDR3 is TGTGCCAGCTCAGAACGGACAGGGCAGGACTATGGCTACACCTTC. Amino acids: CASSERTGQDYGYTF.

The V and J genes are TRBV7-2 and TRBJ2-2; TRBD1 is a possible D gene (5 bases). The V gene lost 6 bases and the J gene lost 1 base, with 12 bases spanning the gap. The CDR3 has 15 amino acids. Germline V gene sequence: CDR1 SGHTA, CDR2 FQGNSA. As DNA, the CDR3 is TGTGCCAGCAGTTTCGACAGCATGAACACCGGGGAGCTGTTTTTT. Amino acid sequence: CASSFDSMNTGELFF.

The count of this clone is one. V gene TRBV12-3 or TRBV12-4 combines with J gene TRBJ1-5; D is uncertain. The V and J ends lost 2 bases and 2 bases respectively, with 4 bases between them. This CDR3 spans 13 amino acids. CDR3 DNA sequence: TGTGCCAGCAGTTTAAACGGCAATCAGCCCCAGCATTTT. Its translation is CASSLNGNQPQHF.

The rearrangement uses TRBV7-2 and TRBJ2-1, with TRBD2 as a possible D gene (6 bases). The CDR3 loop spans 14 amino acids. V was pared by 0 bases and J by 6 bases, with 9 bases between. Germline V gene lookup returns CDR1 SGHTA and CDR2 FQGNSA. CDR3 residues: CASSLATRLNEQFF. CDR3 bases: TGTGCCAGCAGCTTAGCGACTAGACTCAATGAGCAGTTCTTC. Complete variable domain (other parts from reference TRBV7-2 and TRBJ2-1): GAGVSQSPSNKVTEKGKDVELRCDPISGHTALYWYRQSLGQGLEFLIYFQGNSAPDKSGLPSDRFSAERTGGSVSTLTIQRTQQEDSAVYLCASSLATRLNEQFFGPGTRLTVL.

The J gene is TRBJ2-5, the V gene TRBV5-1, with D possibly being TRBD2 (6 bases). There are 17 residues in the CDR3. Between the trimmed V and J ends, which lost 3 bases and 3 bases, there was a span of 21 bases. Germline V gives CDR1 SGHRS, CDR2 YFSETQ. The CDR3 region has the DNA TGCGCCAGCAGCTGGGGGGACGGGCAGGGCGAAAAAGAGACCCAGTACTTC. It specifies CASSWGDGQGEKETQYF.

V usage is TRBV6-5 and J usage is TRBJ1-5; D perhaps matches TRBD1 (5 bases). The CDR3 is 14 residues long. Looked up from germline, CDR1 is MNHEY and CDR2 is SVGAGI. The V end lost 2 bases, the J end lost 5 bases, and 10 bases lay between the germline ends. CDR3 in DNA: TGTGCCAGCAGTTACAGGGGCGACGATCAGCCCCAGCATTTT. Residues: CASSYRGDDQPQHF.

The chain recombines TRBV9 with TRBJ2-5, with D maybe TRBD2 (5 bases). The CDR3 is 14 amino acids. V lost 4 bases and J 1 base, leaving 11 bases between the germline ends. Germline-derived CDR1 and CDR2 are SGDLS and YYNGEE. This CDR3 reads CASSFTSTQETQYF. The CDR3 DNA follows: TGTGCCAGCAGCTTCACTAGTACCCAAGAGACCCAGTACTTC.

As concerns this clone: The same CDR3 can be traced to other DNA sequences in this sample. The J gene is TRBJ1-5, the V gene TRBV3-1 (or the pseudogene TRBV3-2), with D unclear. The CDR3 is 13 amino acids. Germline V CDR1 and CDR2: LGHDT, YNNKEL (reference sequence). The ends were cut back, 0 bases at V and 7 bases at J, with 7 bases in the middle. The CDR3: CASSQDIGQPQHF. DNA of the CDR3: TGTGCCAGCAGCCAAGATATAGGGCAGCCCCAGCATTTT.

V usage is TRBV7-3 and J usage is TRBJ2-1, with D maybe TRBD1 (6 bases). The CDR3 extends over 13 amino acids. In germline, CDR1 is SGHTA, CDR2 FQGTGA. V shed 5 bases and J shed 4 bases, with 9 bases lying between them. DNA of the CDR3: TGTGCCAGCAGCACAGGGATGTACAATGAGCAGTTCTTC. Protein product: CASSTGMYNEQFF.

The V gene is TRBV5-6, the J gene TRBJ2-1; D remains ambiguous. Looked up from germline, CDR1 is SGHDT and CDR2 is YYEEEE. V lost 0 bases, J lost 4 bases, and 5 bases lay in between. This CDR3 region has 13 residues. The CDR3 protein is CASSLVAYNEQFF. The CDR3 bases are TGTGCCAGCAGCTTGGTCGCTTACAATGAGCAGTTCTTC.

The chain employs TRBV3-1 (or the pseudogene TRBV3-2) and TRBJ2-2; 11 nucleotides line up with TRBD2. Trimming at V came to 2 bases and at J to 6 bases, leaving 8 bases not matched to a gene. CDR1 is LGHDT and CDR2 is YNNKEL in the germline V gene (reference sequence). This CDR3 comprises 17 residues. The CDR3 spells CASSQHSGGAEAGELFF. As DNA, the CDR3 is TGTGCCAGCAGCCAACATAGCGGGGGGGCCGAAGCCGGGGAGCTGTTTTTT.

This clone was seen a single time. The chain has TRBV5-5 and TRBJ2-5, with D possibly being TRBD2 (6 bases). The germline V and J ends were trimmed by 4 bases and 1 base, with 14 bases remaining between them. The CDR3 spans 15 residues. Germline CDR1 reads SGHKS; CDR2 reads YYEKEE (reference sequence). Here the CDR3 reads CASSVPAGLQETQYF. The CDR3 DNA reads as TGTGCCAGCAGCGTCCCCGCGGGGCTCCAAGAGACCCAGTACTTC.

The rearrangement joins TRBV2 to TRBJ1-2, with D perhaps matching TRBD1 (6 bases). Germline CDR1 and CDR2: SNHLY and FYNNEI. This CDR3 is built from 16 residues. V lost 6 bases and J lost 0, with 17 bases in between. This CDR3 is CASSQWNRDSNYGYTF. CDR3 nucleotides: TGTGCCAGCAGCCAGTGGAACAGGGACTCTAACTATGGCTACACCTTC.

Turning to this clone: The sample holds other DNA sequences that translate to the same CDR3. V is TRBV5-1 and J is TRBJ1-4; weak D call: TRBD1 (5 bases). The CDR3 sequence is 14 residues long. Germline CDR1 SGHRS, CDR2 YFSETQ. Trimming removed 0 bases from V and 8 bases from J, with 11 bases in between. The DNA for the CDR3 is TGCGCCAGCAGCTTGGGGCAGGGACGGGAAAAACTGTTTTTT. This translates into CASSLGQGREKLFF. Together with reference TRBV5-1 and TRBJ1-4, the CDR3 gives the full variable domain: KAGVTQTPRYLIKTRGQQVTLSCSPISGHRSVSWYQQTPGQGLQFLFEYFSETQRNKGNFPGRFSGRQFSNSRSEMNVSTLELGDSALYLCASSLGQGREKLFFGSGTQLSVL.

V usage is TRBV23-1 and J usage is TRBJ1-2, with D uncertain. TRBV23-1 is marked as an open reading frame, function uncertain. CDR3 length: 15 residues. Between the trimmed V and J ends, which lost 3 bases and 0 bases, there was a span of 11 bases. The CDR3 DNA sequence: TGCGCCAGCAGTCATCGGGCGGGGACTAACTATGGCTACACCTTC. Its protein is CASSHRAGTNYGYTF.

The J gene is TRBJ1-1, the V gene TRBV5-6, with no clear D. From germline, CDR1 is SGHDT and CDR2 YYEEEE. Trimming left V 4 bases short and J 1 base short, with 14 bases between. CDR3 length: 15 residues. The CDR3: CASSLFAPANTEAFF. The CDR3 bases are TGTGCCAGCAGCCTATTCGCCCCTGCGAACACTGAAGCTTTCTTT.

V and J are TRBV4-2 and TRBJ2-7; the D gene is possibly TRBD1 (6 bases). Germline CDR1 LGHNA, CDR2 YNFKEQ. This CDR3 has 15 amino acids. CDR3 nucleotide sequence: TGTGCCAGCAGCCAAGAACTATCAGGGGCATTTGGTGCGCACGTC. Its protein product is CASSQELSGAFGAHV.

V and J are TRBV3-1 (or the pseudogene TRBV3-2) and TRBJ1-5; perhaps TRBD1 as D (5 bases). CDR1 and CDR2 from the germline V gene are LGHDT and YNNKEL (reference sequence). The CDR3 loop spans 14 amino acids. V lost 0 bases and J lost 5, with 8 bases in between. The DNA of the CDR3 is TGTGCCAGCAGCCAAGATGGGGGGGATCAGCCCCAGCATTTT. Protein sequence: CASSQDGGDQPQHF.

The V gene is TRBV5-3, the J gene TRBJ2-1, with 14 bases matching TRBD2. Being an ORF, TRBV5-3 has a function that is uncertain. There are 15 residues in the CDR3. V lost 5 bases and J lost 7; bases outside the gene matches: 5. The DNA of the CDR3 is TGTGCCAGAAGAGAAGGGACTAGCGGGGGAAATGAGCAGTTCTTC. Translating it yields CARREGTSGGNEQFF.

The chain links TRBV10-1 to TRBJ2-1; D remains unclear. Trimming removed 0 bases from V and 8 bases from J, with 14 bases in between. The germline V gene encodes CDR1 WNHNN and CDR2 SYGVQD (reference sequence). CDR3 length: 15 residues. CDR3 DNA: TGCGCCAGCAGTGAGTCCGGGCGGACCGGCGATGAGCAGTTCTTC. This translates into CASSESGRTGDEQFF.